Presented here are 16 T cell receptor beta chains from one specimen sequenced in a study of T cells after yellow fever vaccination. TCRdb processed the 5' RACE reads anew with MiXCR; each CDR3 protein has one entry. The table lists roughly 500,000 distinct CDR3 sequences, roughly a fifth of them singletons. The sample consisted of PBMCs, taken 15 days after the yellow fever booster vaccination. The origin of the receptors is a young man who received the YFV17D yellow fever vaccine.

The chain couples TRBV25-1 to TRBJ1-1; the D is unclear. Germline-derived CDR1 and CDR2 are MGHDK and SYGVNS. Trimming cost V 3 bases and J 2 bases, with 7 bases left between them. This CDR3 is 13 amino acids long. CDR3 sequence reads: CASSDGVNTEAFF. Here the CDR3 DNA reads TGTGCCAGCAGTGACGGGGTTAACACTGAAGCTTTCTTT.

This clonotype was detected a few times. Written as DNA, the CDR3 is TGCAGTGCTCCTAAGACTAGCGCATCCTACGAGCAGTACTTC. This encodes CSAPKTSASYEQYF. This chain uses TRBV20-1 with TRBJ2-7, with 8 bases aligning to TRBD2. CDR3 length equals 14 residues. J gave up 1 base and V 5 bases, and 7 bases lay outside the gene matches. In germline, CDR1 is DFQATT, CDR2 SNEGSKA (reference sequence).

The CDR3, as DNA: TGTGCCAGCAGCTTGAGGATCGGGAGGGTTGTTGTAGAGACCCAGTACTTC. Protein: CASSLRIGRVVVETQYF. The rearrangement links TRBV5-4 to TRBJ2-5; 8 positions match TRBD2. With V trimmed by 1 base and J by 4 bases, 12 bases remained unmatched. The CDR3 spans 17 residues. Germline V gene lookup returns CDR1 SGHNT and CDR2 YYREEE (reference sequence).

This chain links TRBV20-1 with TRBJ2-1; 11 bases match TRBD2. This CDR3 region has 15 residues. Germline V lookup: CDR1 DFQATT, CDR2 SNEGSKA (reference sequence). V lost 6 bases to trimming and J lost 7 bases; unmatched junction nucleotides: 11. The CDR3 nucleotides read TGCAGTGCCGAGGGAGTAGCGGGAGGGCCTAATGAGCAGTTCTTC. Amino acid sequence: CSAEGVAGGPNEQFF.

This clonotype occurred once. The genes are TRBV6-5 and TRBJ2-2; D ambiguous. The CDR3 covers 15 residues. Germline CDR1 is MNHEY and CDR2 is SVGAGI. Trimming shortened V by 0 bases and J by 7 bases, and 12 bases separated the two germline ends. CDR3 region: CASSYSSFVLGELFF. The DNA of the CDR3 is TGTGCCAGCAGTTACTCGAGTTTTGTACTCGGGGAGCTGTTTTTT.

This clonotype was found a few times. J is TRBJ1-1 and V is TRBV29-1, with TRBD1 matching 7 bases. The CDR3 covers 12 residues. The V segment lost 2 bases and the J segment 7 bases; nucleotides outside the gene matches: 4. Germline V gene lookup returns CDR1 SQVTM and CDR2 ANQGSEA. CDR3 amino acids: CSVEQGEFEAFF. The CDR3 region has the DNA TGCAGCGTTGAACAGGGGGAATTTGAAGCTTTCTTT.

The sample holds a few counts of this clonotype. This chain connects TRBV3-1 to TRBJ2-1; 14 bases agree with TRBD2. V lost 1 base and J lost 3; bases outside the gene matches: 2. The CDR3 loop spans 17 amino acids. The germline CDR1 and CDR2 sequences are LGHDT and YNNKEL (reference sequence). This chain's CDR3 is CASSQGGLAGDYNEQFF. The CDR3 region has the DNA TGTGCCAGCAGCCAAGGGGGACTAGCGGGAGACTACAATGAGCAGTTCTTC.

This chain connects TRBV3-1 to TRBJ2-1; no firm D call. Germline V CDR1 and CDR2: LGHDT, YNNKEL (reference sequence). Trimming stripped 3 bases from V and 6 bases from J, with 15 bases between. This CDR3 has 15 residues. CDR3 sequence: CASSQTFGSSNEQFF. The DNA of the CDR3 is TGTGCCAGCAGCCAGACGTTCGGCTCTTCCAATGAGCAGTTCTTC.

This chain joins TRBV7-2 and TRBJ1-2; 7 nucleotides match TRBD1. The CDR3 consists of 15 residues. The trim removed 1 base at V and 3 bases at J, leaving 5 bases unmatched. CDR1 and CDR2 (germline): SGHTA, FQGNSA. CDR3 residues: CASSLDRGVDYGYTF. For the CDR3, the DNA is TGTGCCAGCAGCTTAGACAGGGGCGTCGACTATGGCTACACCTTC.

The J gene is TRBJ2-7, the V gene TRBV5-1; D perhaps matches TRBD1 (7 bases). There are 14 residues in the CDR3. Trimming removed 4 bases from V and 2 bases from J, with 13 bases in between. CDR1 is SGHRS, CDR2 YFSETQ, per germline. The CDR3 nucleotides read TGCGCCAGCAGCCCGGGACAGCGGGCCTACGAGCAGTACTTC. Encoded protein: CASSPGQRAYEQYF.

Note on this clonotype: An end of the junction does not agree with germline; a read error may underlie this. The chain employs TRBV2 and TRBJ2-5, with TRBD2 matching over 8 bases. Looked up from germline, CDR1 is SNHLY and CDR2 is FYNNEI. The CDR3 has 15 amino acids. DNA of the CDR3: TGTGCCAGCAGTGAAGCCTCGGGAGGGCCGGTGACCCGGTACTTC. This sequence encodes CASSEASGGPVTRYF.

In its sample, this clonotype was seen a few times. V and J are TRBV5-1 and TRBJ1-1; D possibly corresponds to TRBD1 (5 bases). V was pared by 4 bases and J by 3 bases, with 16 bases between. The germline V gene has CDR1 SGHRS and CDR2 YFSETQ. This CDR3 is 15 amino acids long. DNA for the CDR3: TGCGCCAGCAGCCCTCTCCGTGGAGGGGACACTGAAGCTTTCTTT. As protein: CASSPLRGGDTEAFF.

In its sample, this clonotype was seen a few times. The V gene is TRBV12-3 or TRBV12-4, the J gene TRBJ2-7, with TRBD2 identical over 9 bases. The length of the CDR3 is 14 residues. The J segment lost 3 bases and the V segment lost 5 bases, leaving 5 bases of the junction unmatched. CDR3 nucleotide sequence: TGTGCCAGCAGTGGTAGCGGGGGTTACTACGAGCAGTACTTC. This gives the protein CASSGSGGYYEQYF.

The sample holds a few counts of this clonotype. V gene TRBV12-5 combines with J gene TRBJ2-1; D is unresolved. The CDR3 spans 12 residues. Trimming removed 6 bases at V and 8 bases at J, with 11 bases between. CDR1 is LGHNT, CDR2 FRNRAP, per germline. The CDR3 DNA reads TGTGCTAGTGGCCGCAATTGGCATGAGCAGTTCTTC. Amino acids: CASGRNWHEQFF.

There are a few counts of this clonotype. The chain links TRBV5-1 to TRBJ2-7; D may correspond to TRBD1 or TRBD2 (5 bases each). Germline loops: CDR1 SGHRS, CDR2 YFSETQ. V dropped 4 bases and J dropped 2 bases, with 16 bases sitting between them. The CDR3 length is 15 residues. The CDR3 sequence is CASSNPGTLTYEQYF. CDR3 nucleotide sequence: TGCGCCAGCAGCAACCCTGGGACCCTCACCTACGAGCAGTACTTC.

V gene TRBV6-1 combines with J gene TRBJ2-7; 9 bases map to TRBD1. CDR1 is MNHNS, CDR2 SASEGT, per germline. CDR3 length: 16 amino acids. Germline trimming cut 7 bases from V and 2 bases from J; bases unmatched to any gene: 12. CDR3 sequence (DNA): TGTGCCAGCAAAAAAAGTCGACAGGGGGGTACCTACGAGCAGTACTTC. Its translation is CASKKSRQGGTYEQYF.